A single T cell receptor beta chain is shown here with its context. Cohort placement rested on clinical history that participants reported themselves. A PCR-confirmed or clinician-diagnosed COVID-19 case had contacted exposed participants within 2 weeks of entry. The data are from a study of blood T cell repertoires in COVID-19. Study-wide context: From the United States, Italy and Spain came samples of acute and convalescent COVID-19. From T cells, B-cell-depleted T cells, or PBMCs came the material, which was cDNA or gDNA.

V gave up 3 bases and J gave up 9 bases, with 6 bases separating them. CDR3 length: 12 amino acids. Germline lookup yields CDR1 LGHDT and CDR2 YNNKEL (reference sequence). Libraries were prepared by immunoSEQ multiplex PCR; TCRdb keeps only in-frame clonotypes and omits some of them. The profile shows 150,000 to 200,000 clones, around 80% of them singletons. The source material was PBMCs or T cells enriched from blood (not recorded which). V is TRBV3-1 (or the pseudogene TRBV3-2) and J is TRBJ1-6; D is ambiguous. This TCR was sampled from a man aged 55 to 69 who had been exposed to COVID-19. CDR3 amino acids: CASSHRLSPLHF. The CDR3 bases are TGTGCCAGCAGCCACAGACTTTCACCCCTCCACTTT.